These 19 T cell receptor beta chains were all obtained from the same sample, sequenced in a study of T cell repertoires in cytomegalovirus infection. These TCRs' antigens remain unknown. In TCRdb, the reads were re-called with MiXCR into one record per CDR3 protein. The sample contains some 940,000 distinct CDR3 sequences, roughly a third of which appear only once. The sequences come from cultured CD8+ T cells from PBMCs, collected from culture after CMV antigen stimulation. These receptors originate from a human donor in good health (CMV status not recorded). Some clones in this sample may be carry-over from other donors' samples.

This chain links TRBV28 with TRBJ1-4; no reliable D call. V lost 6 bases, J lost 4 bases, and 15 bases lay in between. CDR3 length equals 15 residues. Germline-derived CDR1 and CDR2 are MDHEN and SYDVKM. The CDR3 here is CASSPGGVLNEKLFF. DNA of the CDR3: TGTGCCAGCAGCCCCGGTGGAGTCCTTAATGAAAAACTGTTTTTT. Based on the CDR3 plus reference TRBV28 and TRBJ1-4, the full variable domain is DVKVTQSSRYLVKRTGEKVFLECVQDMDHENMFWYRQDPGLGLRLIYFSYDVKMKEKGDIPEGYSVSREKKERFSLILESASTNQTSMYLCASSPGGVLNEKLFFGSGTQLSVL.

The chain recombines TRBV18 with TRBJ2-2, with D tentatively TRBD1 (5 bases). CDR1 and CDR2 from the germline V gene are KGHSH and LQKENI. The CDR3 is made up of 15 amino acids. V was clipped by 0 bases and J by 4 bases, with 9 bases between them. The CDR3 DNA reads TGTGCCAGCTCACCACCCCCCCAGGGCACCGGGGAGCTGTTTTTT. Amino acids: CASSPPPQGTGELFF.

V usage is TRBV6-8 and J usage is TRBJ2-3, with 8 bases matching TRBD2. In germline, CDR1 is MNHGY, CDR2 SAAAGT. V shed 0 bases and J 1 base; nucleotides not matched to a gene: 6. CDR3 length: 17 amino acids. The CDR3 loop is CASSYSGAGLGTDTQYF. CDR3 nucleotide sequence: TGTGCCAGCAGTTACTCGGGAGCGGGACTAGGCACAGATACGCAGTATTTT.

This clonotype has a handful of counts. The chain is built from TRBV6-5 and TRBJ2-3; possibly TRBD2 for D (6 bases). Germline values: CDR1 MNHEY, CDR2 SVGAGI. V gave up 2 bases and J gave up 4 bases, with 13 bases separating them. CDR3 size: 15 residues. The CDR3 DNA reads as TGTGCCAGCAGTTACCTCGGACTAAGCCCAGATACGCAGTATTTT. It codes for CASSYLGLSPDTQYF.

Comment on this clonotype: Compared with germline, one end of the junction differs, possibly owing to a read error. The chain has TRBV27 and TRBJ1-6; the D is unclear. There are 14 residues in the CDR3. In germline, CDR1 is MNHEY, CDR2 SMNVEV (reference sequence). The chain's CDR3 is CASSGEDGLSPLHF. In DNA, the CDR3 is TGTGCCAGCAGTGGCGAGGACGGACTCTCACCCCTTCACTTT.

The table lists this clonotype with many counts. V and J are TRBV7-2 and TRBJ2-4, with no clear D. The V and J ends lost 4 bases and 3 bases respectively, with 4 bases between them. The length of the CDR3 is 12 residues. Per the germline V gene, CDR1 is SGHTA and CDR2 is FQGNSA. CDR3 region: CASSSLKNIQYF. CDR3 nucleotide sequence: TGTGCCAGCAGCTCCCTCAAAAACATTCAGTACTTC.

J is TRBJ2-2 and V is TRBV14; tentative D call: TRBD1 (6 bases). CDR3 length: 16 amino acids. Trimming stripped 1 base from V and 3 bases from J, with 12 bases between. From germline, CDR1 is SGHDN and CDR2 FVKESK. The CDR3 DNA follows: TGTGCCAGCAGCCAAGTTCCAGGGGCCTACACCGGGGAGCTGTTTTTT. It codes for CASSQVPGAYTGELFF.

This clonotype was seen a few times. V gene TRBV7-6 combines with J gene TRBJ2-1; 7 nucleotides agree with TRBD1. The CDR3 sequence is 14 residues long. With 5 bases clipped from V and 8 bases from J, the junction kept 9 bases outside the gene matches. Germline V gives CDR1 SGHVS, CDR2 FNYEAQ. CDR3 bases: TGTGCCAGCAGCATACGACAGGGAAGCGATGAGCAGTTCTTC. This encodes CASSIRQGSDEQFF.

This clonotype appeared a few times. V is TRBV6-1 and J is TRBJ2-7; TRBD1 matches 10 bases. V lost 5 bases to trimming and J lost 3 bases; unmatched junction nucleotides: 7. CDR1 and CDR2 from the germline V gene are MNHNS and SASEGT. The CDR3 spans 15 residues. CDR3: CASSYTGTGDYEQYF. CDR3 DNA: TGTGCCAGCAGTTATACCGGGACAGGGGACTACGAGCAGTACTTC.

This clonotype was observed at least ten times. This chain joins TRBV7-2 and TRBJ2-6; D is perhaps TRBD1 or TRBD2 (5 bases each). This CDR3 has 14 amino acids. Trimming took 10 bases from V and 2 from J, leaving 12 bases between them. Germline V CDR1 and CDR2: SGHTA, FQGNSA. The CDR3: CATWTGPGANVLTF. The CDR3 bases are TGTGCCACTTGGACGGGGCCTGGGGCCAACGTCCTGACTTTC.

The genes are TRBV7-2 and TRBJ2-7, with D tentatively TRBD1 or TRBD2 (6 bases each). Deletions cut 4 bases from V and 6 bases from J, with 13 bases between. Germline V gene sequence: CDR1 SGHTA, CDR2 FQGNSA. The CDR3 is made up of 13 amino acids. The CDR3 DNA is TGTGCCAGCAGCTCTGGAGGGGGTTTCGAGCAGTACTTC. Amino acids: CASSSGGGFEQYF.

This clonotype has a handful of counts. Here the CDR3 DNA reads TGTGCCAGCACCGGTTGGGTAGCGGGGGACCAAGAGACCCAGTACTTC. Protein: CASTGWVAGDQETQYF. The V gene is TRBV6-1, the J gene TRBJ2-5; TRBD2 matches 9 bases. CDR1 MNHNS and CDR2 SASEGT come from the germline V gene. The CDR3 loop spans 16 amino acids. After removal of 7 bases from V and 0 bases from J, the junction contained 9 bases not matched to a gene.

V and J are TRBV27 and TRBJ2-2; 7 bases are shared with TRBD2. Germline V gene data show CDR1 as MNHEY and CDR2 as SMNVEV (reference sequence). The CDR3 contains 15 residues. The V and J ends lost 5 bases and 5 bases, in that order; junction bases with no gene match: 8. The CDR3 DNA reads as TGTGCCAGCAGTCCCTGGGGGGGGGGGACCGGGGAGCTGTTTTTT. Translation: CASSPWGGGTGELFF.

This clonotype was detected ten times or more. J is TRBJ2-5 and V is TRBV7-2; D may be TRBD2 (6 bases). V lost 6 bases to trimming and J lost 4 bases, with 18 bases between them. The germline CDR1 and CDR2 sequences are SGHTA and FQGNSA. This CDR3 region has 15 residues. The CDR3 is CASSHRDWPGETQYF. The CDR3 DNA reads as TGTGCCAGCAGTCACCGGGACTGGCCGGGAGAGACCCAGTACTTC. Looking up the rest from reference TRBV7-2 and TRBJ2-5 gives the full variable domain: GAGVSQSPSNKVTEKGKDVELRCDPISGHTALYWYRQSLGQGLEFLIYFQGNSAPDKSGLPSDRFSAERTGGSVSTLTIQRTQQEDSAVYLCASSHRDWPGETQYFGPGTRLLVL.

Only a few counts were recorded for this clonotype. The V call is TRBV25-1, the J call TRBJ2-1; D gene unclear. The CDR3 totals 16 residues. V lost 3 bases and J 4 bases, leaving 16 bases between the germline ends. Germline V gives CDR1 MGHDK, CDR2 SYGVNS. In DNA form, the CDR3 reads TGTGCCAGCAGTGAGAAGGGCCGCGAACTTTACAATGAGCAGTTCTTC. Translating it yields CASSEKGRELYNEQFF.

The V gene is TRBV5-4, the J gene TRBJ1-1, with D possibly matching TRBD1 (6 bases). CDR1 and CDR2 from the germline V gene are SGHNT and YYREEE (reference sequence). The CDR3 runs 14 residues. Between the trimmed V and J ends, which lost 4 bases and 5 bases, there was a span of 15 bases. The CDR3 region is CASSDIGQGTEAFF. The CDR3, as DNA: TGTGCCAGCAGCGATATCGGTCAGGGGACTGAAGCTTTCTTT.

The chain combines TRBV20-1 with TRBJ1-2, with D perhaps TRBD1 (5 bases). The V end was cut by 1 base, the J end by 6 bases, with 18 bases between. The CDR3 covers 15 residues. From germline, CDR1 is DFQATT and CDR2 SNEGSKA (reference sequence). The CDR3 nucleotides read TGCAGTGCTAGAGTGGGCTCCGGGGGTGCAAATGGCTACACCTTC. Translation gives CSARVGSGGANGYTF.

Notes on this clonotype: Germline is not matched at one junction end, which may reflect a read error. In nucleotides, the CDR3 is TGTGCCAGTCGTATAAATCTGGCGGGGGGCCGGAGAAATGAGCAGTTCTTC. It encodes CASRINLAGGRRNEQFF. This sequence joins TRBV19 and TRBJ2-1; 8 nucleotides agree with TRBD2. Per the germline V gene, CDR1 is LNHDA and CDR2 is SQIVND (reference sequence). This CDR3 has 17 amino acids. Supplemented by reference TRBV19 and TRBJ2-1, the full variable domain reads DGGITQSPKYLFRKEGQNVTLSCEQNLNHDAMYWYRQDPGQGLRLIYYSQIVNDFQKGDIAEGYSVSREKKESFPLTVTSAQKNPTAFYLCASRINLAGGRRNEQFFGPGTRLTVL.

DNA of the CDR3: TGCAGTGCTCGGGACAGGGAAGTCACAGATACGCAGTATTTT. Its translation is CSARDREVTDTQYF. The chain is built from TRBV20-1 and TRBJ2-3; 9 bases are shared with TRBD1. CDR1 is DFQATT, CDR2 SNEGSKA, per germline (reference sequence). The CDR3 totals 14 residues. V trimming: 5 bases; J trimming: 2 bases; junction bases outside the gene matches: 5.